This TCR beta chain was retrieved from a study of metastatic and nonmetastatic thyroid tumors. No patient had received any treatment before thyroid surgery. The table lists this clone with a few counts. In the same sample, other DNA sequences code for this CDR3. V lost 6 bases to trimming and J lost 0 bases, with 8 bases between them. There are 13 residues in the CDR3. Germline V gene lookup returns CDR1 MNHNS and CDR2 SASEGT. MiXCR reprocessed the PCR reads for TCRdb. The sample yields around 40,000 clones, 17% seen once. Sequenced: blood. The clonotype comes from a male donor with papillary thyroid cancer or a benign thyroid nodule (not recorded which). Some clones in this sample may be carry-over from other donors' samples. V is TRBV6-1 and J is TRBJ1-1; no firm D call. The CDR3 region is CASSRPMNTEAFF. Written as DNA, the CDR3 is TGTGCCAGCAGCCGACCTATGAACACTGAAGCTTTCTTT.